This T cell receptor (beta chain) was recovered during a study of CD8+ T cells in alopecia areata (dated by TCRdb to between 2017 and 2018). Background on the whole study: To study T cell clonal expansion in alopecia areata, the researchers applied high-throughput TCRbeta sequencing to both the C3H/HeJ mouse model and human patients. Clonality in the scalp was compared among normal scalp (n=4), patchy alopecia areata scalp (n=8), and alopecia totalis/universalis scalp (n=8). TCRbeta CDR3 regions were amplified by immunoSEQ multiplex PCR using 35 Vbeta forward and 13 Jbeta reverse primers. Human TCRbeta sequencing covered scalp tissue and sorted CD4+ and CD8+ peripheral blood T cells from patchy and totalis/universalis alopecia areata patients and healthy controls. RNA came from the PAXgene miRNA kit for fixed scalp, the miRNeasy kit for PBMCs, and the RNeasy kit for mouse skin. Results and caveats for the whole study, not just this receptor: Shared TCR sequences between patients were less evident than in mice, which may be partly attributable to HLA diversity in the patient population. Higher clonality and more expanded CD8+ clones were observed in lesional scalp than in normal scalp, particularly in alopecia totalis/universalis, a finding suggestive of antigenic drive. Scalp TCR repertoire analysis is complicated because resident alphabeta T cells in normal human skin are also sequenced, whereas mouse skin is dominated by gammadelta T cells.

The germline V gene sets CDR1 to SGHRS and CDR2 to YFSETQ. V is shortened by 9 bases, J by 2 bases, and the region joining them spans 20 bases. Including the terminal cysteine and phenylalanine, the CDR3 comprises 15 residues. Only CDR3 DNA remains: 45 bases, in frame from the first base. Receptors were amplified or captured by the immunoSEQ multiplex PCR assay. RNA was extracted from all samples and reverse transcribed into cDNA, which served as template for TCR sequencing. SuperScript III was used to make first-strand cDNA, primed with a 2:1 mix of oligo-dT and random hexamers. A synthetic immune receptor repertoire was used to gauge amplification bias, and whatever bias remained was removed computationally. On the authors' methods: Raw reads were preprocessed for error removal, and CDR3 was defined according to IMGT conventions as running from the conserved cysteine to phenylalanine. Clonality was calculated as 1 minus Shannon entropy normalized by log2 of the number of productive unique TCRs. Whether scalp clones were CD4 or CD8 was inferred by matching scalp TCRbeta sequences against CD4 and CD8 repertoires sorted from blood. TCRdb carries this immuneACCESS record with in-frame sequences only. Its versions omit some clonotypes, under half of them owing to an unresolved V gene in the studies checked, with the rest unexplained. The V and J calls and clone size are taken from that table; D and trimming were inferred from the DNA. Here the sample has approximately 98,000 clones; about 60% occur a single time. The top ten hold around 23% of the sample.

To note about this clone: Its antigen remains unidentified. The record has no base qualities; no much larger clone is one base away.

Peripheral blood and lesional scalp punch biopsies were obtained from patients with alopecia areata. After PBMCs were isolated by density centrifugation and stained for CD3, CD4 and CD8, a FACSAria was used to sort CD4+ and CD8+ T cells. Alopecia areata patients who were not treated were recruited through a multicenter biomarker study. For roughly 5 biomarker-study patients, blood CD8+ T cells were further sorted into NKG2D-low and NKG2D-high fractions. Sample: NKG2D-low CD8+ T cells sorted from blood. In light of the paper, this sample's cell subset or site label describes: sorted CD8+ NKG2D-low blood T cells. This receptor was taken from a human donor with alopecia areata. The V gene is TRBV5-1 and the J gene is TRBJ2-5; TRBD2 is perhaps the D gene, given 6 matching bases. The CDR3 has the sequence CAIRIVRGEQETQYF. Here is the DNA: TGCGCCATCCGGATCGTTCGCGGGGAACAAGAGACCCAGTACTTC.